This TCR beta chain was retrieved from a study of T cell repertoires in cytomegalovirus infection. Study in general: Shared public TCR beta signatures pointed to both CMV infection and a matching HLA type.

As for this clonotype: Its target is not known.

General study points: In two of eight donors, the top clonotype was HLA-C-restricted CMV-specific.

MiXCR was run by TCRdb on the reads, yielding one entry per CDR3 protein. The repertoire holds about 190,000 distinct CDR3 sequences, with 28% as singletons. The CDR3 has 15 amino acids. V gave up 5 bases and J gave up 5 bases; unmatched junction bases: 9. Germline V CDR1 and CDR2: MGHDK, SYGVNS. The gene calls are TRBV25-1 and TRBJ2-5; TRBD1 aligns across 9 bases. The sequence was obtained from a human donor in good health (CMV status not recorded). Some clones in this sample may be carry-over from other donors' samples. Sequencing used PBMCs. The CDR3 nucleotides read TGTGCCAGCAGTCGATTTACAGGGGGCATGGAGACCCAGTACTTC. Translating gives CASSRFTGGMETQYF. The entire variable domain, with the rest obtained from reference TRBV25-1 and TRBJ2-5, is as follows: EADIYQTPRYLVIGTGKKITLECSQTMGHDKMYWYQQDPGMELHLIHYSYGVNSTEKGDLSSESTVSRIRTEHFPLTLESARPSHTSQYLCASSRFTGGMETQYFGPGTRLLVL.